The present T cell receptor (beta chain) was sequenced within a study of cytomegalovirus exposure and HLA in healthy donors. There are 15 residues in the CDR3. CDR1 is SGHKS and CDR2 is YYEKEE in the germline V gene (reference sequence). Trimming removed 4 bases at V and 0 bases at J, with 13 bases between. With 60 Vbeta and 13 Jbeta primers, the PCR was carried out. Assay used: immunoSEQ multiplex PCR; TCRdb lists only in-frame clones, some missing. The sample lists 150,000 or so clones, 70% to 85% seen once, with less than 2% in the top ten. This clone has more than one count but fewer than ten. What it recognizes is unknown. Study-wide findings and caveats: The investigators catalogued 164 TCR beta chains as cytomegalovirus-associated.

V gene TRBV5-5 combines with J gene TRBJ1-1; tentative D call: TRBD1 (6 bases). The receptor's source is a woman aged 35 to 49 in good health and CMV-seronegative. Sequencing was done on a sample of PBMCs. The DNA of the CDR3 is TGTGCCAGCAGCCCCTTAGGGGACATGAACACTGAAGCTTTCTTT. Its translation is CASSPLGDMNTEAFF.